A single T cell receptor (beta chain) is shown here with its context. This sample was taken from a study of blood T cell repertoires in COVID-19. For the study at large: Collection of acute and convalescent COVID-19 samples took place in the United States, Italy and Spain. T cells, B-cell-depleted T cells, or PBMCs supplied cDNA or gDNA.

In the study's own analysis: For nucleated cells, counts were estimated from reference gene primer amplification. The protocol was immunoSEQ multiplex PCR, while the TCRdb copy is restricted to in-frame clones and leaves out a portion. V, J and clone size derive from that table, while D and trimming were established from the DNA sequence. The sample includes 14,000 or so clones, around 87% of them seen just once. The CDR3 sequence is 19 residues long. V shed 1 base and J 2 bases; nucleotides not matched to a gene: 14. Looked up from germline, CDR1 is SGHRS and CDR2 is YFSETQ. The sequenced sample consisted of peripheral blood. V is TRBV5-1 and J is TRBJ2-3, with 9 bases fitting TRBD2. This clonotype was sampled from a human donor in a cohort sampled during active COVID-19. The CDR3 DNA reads TGCGCCAGCAGCTTGCAACCGCTAGCGGGGACCAGCTACACAGATACGCAGTATTTT. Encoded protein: CASSLQPLAGTSYTDTQYF.